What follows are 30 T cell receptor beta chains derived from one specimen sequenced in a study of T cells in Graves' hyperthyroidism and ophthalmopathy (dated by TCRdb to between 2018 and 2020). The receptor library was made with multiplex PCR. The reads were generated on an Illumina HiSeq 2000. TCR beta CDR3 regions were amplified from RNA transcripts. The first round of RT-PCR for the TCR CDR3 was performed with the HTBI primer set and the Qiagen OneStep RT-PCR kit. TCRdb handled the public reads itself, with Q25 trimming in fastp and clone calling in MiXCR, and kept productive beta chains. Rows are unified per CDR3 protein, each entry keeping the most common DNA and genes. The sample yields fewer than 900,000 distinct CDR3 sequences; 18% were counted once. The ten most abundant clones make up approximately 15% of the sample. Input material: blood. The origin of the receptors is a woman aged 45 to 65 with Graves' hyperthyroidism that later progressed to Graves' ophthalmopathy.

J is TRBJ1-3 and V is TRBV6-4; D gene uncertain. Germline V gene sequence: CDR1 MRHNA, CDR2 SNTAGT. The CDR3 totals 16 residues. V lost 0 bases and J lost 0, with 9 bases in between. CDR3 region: CASSDSGQSSGNTIYF. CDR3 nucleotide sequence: TGTGCCAGCAGTGACTCCGGCCAGTCCTCTGGAAACACCATATATTTT.

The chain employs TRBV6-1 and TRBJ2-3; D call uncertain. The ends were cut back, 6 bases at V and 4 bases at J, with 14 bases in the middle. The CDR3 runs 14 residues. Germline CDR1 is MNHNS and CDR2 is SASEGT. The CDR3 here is CASSHGQPPDTQYF. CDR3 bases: TGTGCCAGCAGCCACGGGCAGCCGCCAGATACGCAGTATTTT.

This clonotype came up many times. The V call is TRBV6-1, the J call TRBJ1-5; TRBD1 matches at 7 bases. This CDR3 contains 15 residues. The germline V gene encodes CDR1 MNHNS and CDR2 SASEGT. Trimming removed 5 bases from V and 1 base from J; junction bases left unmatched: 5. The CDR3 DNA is TGTGCCAGCAGTCAAGGGGGCCGCAGCAATCAGCCCCAGCATTTT. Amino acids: CASSQGGRSNQPQHF.

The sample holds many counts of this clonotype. The CDR3 sequence is CASSQEGLSYEQYF. CDR3 DNA: TGTGCCAGCAGCCAAGAGGGCCTCTCCTACGAGCAGTACTTC. V is TRBV3-1 and J is TRBJ2-7, with D uncertain. Germline V gives CDR1 LGHDT, CDR2 YNNKEL (reference sequence). The germline V and J ends were trimmed by 0 bases and 0 bases, with 6 bases remaining between them. This CDR3 spans 14 amino acids.

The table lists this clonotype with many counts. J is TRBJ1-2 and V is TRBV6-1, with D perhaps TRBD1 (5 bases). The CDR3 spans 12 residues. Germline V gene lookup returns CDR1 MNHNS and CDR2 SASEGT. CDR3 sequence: CAARDFNYGYTF. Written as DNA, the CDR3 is TGTGCAGCCCGGGACTTCAACTATGGCTACACCTTC.

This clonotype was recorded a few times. The CDR3 nucleotides are TGTGCCACCAGTGACGCGACAGGGCCCGTCACCGGGGAGCTGTTTTTT. It encodes CATSDATGPVTGELFF. The J gene is TRBJ2-2, the V gene TRBV24-1; TRBD1 matches at 7 bases. Germline V gene lookup returns CDR1 KGHDR and CDR2 SFDVKD. The trim removed 4 bases at V and 4 bases at J, leaving 8 bases unmatched. This CDR3 spans 16 amino acids.

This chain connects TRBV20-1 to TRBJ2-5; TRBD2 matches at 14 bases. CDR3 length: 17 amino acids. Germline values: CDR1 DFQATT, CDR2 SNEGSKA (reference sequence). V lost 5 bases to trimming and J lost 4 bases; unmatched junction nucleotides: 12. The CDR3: CSAEGWTSGGMGETQYF. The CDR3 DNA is TGCAGTGCTGAGGGTTGGACTAGCGGGGGGATGGGAGAGACCCAGTACTTC.

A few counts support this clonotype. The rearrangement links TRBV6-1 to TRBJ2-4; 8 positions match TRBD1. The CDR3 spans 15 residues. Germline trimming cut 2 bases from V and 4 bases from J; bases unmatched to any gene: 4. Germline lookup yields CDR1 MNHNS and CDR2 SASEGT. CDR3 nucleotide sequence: TGTGCCAGCAGTGAACGGAGGACAGGGAAAAACATTCAGTACTTC. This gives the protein CASSERRTGKNIQYF.

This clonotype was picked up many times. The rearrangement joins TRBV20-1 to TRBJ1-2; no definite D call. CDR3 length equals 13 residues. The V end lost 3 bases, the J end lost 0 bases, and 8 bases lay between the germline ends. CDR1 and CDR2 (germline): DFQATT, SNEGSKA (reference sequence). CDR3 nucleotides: TGCAGTGCTAGCAGGAGTCCTAACTATGGCTACACCTTC. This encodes CSASRSPNYGYTF.

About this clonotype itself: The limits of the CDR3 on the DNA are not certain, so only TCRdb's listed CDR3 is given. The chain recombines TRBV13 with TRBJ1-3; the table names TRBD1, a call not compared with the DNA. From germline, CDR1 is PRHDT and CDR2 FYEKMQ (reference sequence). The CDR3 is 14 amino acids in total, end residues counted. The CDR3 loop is CASSLWGGGNTIHF.

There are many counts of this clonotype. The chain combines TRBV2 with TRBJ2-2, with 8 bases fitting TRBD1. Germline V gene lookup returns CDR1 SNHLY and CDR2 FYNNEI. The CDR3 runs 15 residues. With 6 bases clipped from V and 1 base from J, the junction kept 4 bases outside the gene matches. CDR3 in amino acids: CASSHGQGNTGELFF. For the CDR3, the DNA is TGTGCCAGCAGCCACGGACAGGGGAACACCGGGGAGCTGTTTTTT. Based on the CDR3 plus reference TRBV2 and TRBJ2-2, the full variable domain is EPEVTQTPSHQVTQMGQEVILRCVPISNHLYFYWYRQILGQKVEFLVSFYNNEISEKSEIFDDQFSVERPDGSNFTLKIRSTKLEDSAMYFCASSHGQGNTGELFFGEGSRLTVL.

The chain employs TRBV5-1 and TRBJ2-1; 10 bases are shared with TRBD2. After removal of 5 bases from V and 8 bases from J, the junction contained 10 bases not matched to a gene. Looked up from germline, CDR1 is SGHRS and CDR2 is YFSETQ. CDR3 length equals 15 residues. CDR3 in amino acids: CASRETSGGGDEQFF. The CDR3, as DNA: TGCGCCAGCAGGGAGACGAGCGGGGGGGGGGATGAGCAGTTCTTC.

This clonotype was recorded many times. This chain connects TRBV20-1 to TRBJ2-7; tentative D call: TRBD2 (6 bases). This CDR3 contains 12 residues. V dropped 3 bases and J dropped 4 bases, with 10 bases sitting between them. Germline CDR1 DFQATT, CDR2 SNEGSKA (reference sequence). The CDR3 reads CSASREEYEQYF. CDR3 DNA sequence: TGCAGTGCTAGCAGGGAGGAGTACGAGCAGTACTTC.

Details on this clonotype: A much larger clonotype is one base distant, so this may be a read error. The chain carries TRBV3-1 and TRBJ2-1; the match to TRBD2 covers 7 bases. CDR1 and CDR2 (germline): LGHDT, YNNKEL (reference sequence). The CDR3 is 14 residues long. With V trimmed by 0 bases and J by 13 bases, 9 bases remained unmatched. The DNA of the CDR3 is TGTGCCAGCAGCCAAGATCGTTCCAGCGGGGCACAGTTCTTC. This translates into CASSQDRSSGAQFF.

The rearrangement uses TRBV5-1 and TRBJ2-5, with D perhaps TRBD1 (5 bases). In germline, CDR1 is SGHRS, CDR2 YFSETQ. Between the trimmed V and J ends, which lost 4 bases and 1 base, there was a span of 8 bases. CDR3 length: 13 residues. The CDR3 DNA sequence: TGCGCCAGCAGCCAGGACATCCAAGAGACCCAGTACTTC. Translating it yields CASSQDIQETQYF.

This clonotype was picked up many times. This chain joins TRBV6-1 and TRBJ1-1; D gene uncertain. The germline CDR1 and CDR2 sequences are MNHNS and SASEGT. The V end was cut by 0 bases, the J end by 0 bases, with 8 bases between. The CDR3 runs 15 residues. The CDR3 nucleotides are TGTGCCAGCAGTGAAGCCGGCAGTTTGAACACTGAAGCTTTCTTT. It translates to CASSEAGSLNTEAFF.

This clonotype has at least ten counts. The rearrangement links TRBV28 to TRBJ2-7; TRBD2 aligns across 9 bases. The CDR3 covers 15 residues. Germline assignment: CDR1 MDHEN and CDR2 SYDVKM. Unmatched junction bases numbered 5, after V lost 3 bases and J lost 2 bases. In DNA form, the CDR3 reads TGTGCCAGCAGTTTTCTACTAGCGGGCGCCTACGAGCAGTACTTC. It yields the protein CASSFLLAGAYEQYF.

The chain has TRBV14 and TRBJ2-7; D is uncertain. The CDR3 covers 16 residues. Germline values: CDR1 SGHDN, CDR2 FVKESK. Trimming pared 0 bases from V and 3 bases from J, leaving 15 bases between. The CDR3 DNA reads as TGTGCCAGCAGCCAAGATCTCTCCGACCTATACTACGAGCAGTACTTC. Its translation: CASSQDLSDLYYEQYF.

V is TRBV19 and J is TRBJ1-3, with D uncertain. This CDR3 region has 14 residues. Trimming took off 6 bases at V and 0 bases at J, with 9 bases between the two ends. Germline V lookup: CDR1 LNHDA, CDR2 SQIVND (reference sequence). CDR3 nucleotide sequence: TGTGCCAGTAGGACTCAGAGCTCTGGAAACACCATATATTTT. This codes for CASRTQSSGNTIYF. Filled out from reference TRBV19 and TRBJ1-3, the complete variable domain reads DGGITQSPKYLFRKEGQNVTLSCEQNLNHDAMYWYRQDPGQGLRLIYYSQIVNDFQKGDIAEGYSVSREKKESFPLTVTSAQKNPTAFYLCASRTQSSGNTIYFGEGSWLTVV.

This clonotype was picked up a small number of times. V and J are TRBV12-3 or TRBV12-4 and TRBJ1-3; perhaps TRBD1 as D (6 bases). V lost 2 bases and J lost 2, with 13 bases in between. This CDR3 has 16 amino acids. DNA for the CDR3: TGTGCCAGCAGTTTAACTCAGGGGTTCCCTGGAAACACCATATATTTT. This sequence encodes CASSLTQGFPGNTIYF.

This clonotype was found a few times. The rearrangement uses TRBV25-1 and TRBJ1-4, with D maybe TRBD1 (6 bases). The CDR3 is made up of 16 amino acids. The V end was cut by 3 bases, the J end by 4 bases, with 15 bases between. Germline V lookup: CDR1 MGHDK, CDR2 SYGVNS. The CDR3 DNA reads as TGTGCCAGCAGTGACCCCCCCAGGGGCGGTAATGAAAAACTGTTTTTT. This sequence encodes CASSDPPRGGNEKLFF.

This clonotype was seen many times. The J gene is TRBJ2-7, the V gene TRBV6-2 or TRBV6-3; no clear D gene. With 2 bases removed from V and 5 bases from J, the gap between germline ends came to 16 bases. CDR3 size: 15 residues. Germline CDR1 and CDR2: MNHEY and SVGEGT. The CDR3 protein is CASSYGRAQINEQYF. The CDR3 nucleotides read TGTGCCAGCAGTTACGGCCGGGCGCAAATCAACGAGCAGTACTTC.

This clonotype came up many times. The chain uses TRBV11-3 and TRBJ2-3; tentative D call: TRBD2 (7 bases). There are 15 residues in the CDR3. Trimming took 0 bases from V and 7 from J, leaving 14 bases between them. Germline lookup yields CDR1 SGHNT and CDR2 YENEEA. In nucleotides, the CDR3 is TGTGCCAGCAGCTTAGAGGCGGGGGCGTTATATACGCAGTATTTT. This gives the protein CASSLEAGALYTQYF. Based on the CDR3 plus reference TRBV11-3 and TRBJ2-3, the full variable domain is EAGVVQSPRYKIIEKKQPVAFWCNPISGHNTLYWYLQNLGQGPELLIRYENEEAVDDSQLPKDRFSAERLKGVDSTLKIQPAELGDSAVYLCASSLEAGALYTQYFGPGTRLTVL.

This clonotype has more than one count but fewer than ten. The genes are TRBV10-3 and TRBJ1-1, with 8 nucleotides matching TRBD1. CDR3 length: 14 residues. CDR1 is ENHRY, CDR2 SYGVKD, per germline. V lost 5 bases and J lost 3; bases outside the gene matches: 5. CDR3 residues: CAISKGTGYTEAFF. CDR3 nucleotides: TGTGCCATCAGTAAGGGGACAGGCTACACTGAAGCTTTCTTT.

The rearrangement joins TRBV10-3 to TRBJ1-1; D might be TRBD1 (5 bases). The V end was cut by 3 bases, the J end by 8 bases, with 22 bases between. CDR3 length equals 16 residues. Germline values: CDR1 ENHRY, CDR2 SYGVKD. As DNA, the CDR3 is TGTGCCATCAGTGATCCACAGGTCCTACCCCTCAAGGAAGCTTTCTTT. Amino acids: CAISDPQVLPLKEAFF.

CDR3 region: CASSQDKQGGETQYF. CDR3 nucleotides: TGTGCCAGCAGCCAAGATAAGCAGGGTGGGGAGACCCAGTACTTC. This chain uses TRBV4-2 with TRBJ2-5, with D maybe TRBD1 (5 bases). Germline V lookup: CDR1 LGHNA, CDR2 YNFKEQ. Trimming pared 0 bases from V and 5 bases from J, leaving 13 bases between. The CDR3 sequence is 15 residues long.

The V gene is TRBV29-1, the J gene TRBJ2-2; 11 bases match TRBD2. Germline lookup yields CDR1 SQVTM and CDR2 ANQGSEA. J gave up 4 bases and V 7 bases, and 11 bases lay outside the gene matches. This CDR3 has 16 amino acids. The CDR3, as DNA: TGCAGCGCTGGGTTAGCGGGGGGGCGAGGCACCGGGGAGCTGTTTTTT. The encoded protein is CSAGLAGGRGTGELFF.

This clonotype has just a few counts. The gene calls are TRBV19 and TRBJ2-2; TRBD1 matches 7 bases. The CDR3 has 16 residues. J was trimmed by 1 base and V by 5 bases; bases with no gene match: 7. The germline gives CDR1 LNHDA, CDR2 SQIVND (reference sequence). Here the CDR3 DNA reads TGTGCCAGTAGTCCCCAGGGACAGAGGAACACCGGGGAGCTGTTTTTT. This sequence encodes CASSPQGQRNTGELFF.

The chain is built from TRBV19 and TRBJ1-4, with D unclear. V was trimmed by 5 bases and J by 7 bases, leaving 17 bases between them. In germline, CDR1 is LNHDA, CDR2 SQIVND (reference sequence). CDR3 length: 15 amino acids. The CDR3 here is CASSLDPPTSEKLFF. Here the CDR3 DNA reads TGTGCCAGTAGTCTCGACCCCCCTACGAGTGAAAAACTGTTTTTT.

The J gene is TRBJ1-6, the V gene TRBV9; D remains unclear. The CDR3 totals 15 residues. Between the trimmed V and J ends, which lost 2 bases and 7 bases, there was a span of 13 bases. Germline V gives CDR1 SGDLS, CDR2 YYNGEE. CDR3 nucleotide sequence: TGTGCCAGCAGCGTTGATCTTCGCGGAAATTCACCCCTCCACTTT. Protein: CASSVDLRGNSPLHF.